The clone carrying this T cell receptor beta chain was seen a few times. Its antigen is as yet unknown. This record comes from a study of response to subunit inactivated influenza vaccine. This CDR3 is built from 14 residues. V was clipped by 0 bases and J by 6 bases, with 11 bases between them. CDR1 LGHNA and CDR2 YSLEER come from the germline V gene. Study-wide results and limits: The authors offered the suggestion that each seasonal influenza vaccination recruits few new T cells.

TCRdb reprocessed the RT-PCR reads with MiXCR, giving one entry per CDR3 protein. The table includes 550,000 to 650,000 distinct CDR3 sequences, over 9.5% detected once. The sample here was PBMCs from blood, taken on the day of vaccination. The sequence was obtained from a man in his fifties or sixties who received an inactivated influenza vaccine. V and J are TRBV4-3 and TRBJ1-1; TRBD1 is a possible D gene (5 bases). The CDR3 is CASSQDSRAPEAFF. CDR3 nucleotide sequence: TGCGCCAGCAGCCAAGATAGCAGGGCCCCTGAAGCTTTCTTT.